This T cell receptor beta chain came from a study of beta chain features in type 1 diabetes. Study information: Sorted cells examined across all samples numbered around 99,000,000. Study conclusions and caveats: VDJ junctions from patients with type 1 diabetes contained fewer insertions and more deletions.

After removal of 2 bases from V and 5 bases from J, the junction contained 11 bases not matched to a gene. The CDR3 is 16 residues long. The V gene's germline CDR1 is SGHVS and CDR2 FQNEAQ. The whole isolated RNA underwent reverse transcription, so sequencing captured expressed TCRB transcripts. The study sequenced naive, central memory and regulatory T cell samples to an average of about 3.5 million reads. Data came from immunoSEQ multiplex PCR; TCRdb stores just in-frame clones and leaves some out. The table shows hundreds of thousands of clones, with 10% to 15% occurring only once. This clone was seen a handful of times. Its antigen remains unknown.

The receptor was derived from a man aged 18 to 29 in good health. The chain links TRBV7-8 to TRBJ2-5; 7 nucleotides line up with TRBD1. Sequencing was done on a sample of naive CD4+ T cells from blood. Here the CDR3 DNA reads TGTGCCAGCAGCTTATCCCGGGACAGATCCTGGGAGACCCAGTACTTC. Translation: CASSLSRDRSWETQYF.